This is a list of T cell receptor beta chains from one sample in a study of blood T cell repertoires in COVID-19. Repertoires were generated with immunoSEQ multiplex PCR, while TCRdb's copy carries only in-frame clones and drops some. The sample records around 210,000 clones, 80% being singletons. Sample: peripheral blood. The receptor source for this set is a woman in her sixties or seventies with acute or convalescent COVID-19. CDR3s leave out the opening cysteine and the closing phenylalanine or tryptophan. Each record gives: D gene, V gene, CDR3 protein. D genes are given only for firm matches.

d_gene: -; v_gene: TRBV19; CDR3aa: ASSIQGGRGASYEQY
d_gene: -; v_gene: TRBV20-1; CDR3aa: SASHSGDYNEQF
d_gene: -; v_gene: TRBV2; CDR3aa: ASTSGSGLSYNEQF
d_gene: TRBD1; v_gene: TRBV15; CDR3aa: ATSTGQGNTDTQY
d_gene: -; v_gene: TRBV28; CDR3aa: ASRAGTLNTGELF
d_gene: TRBD2; v_gene: TRBV25-1; CDR3aa: ASSEFSAGGPGETQY
d_gene: -; v_gene: TRBV6-5; CDR3aa: ASSYSAPGADTQY
d_gene: TRBD2; v_gene: TRBV10-3; CDR3aa: AIGEREPDTDTQY
d_gene: TRBD1; v_gene: TRBV5-8; CDR3aa: ASSDWAGGDQPQH
d_gene: -; v_gene: TRBV11-1; CDR3aa: ASSRFRERAGELF
d_gene: TRBD1; v_gene: TRBV18; CDR3aa: ASSPGTGGTEAF
d_gene: -; v_gene: TRBV27; CDR3aa: ASSLKLPGNYEQY
d_gene: -; v_gene: TRBV7-9; CDR3aa: ASSLGSGWDEQY
d_gene: -; v_gene: TRBV19; CDR3aa: ASSIAGEGSYGYT
d_gene: TRBD2; v_gene: TRBV7-8; CDR3aa: ASSPGLAGLDTGELF
d_gene: -; v_gene: TRBV14; CDR3aa: ASSQGSGKLF